The text below deals with one TCR beta chain. The CDR3 runs to 15 residues. Germline-derived CDR1 and CDR2 are MDHEN and SYDVKM. The V gene end was trimmed by 1 base and the J gene end by 2 bases; junction bases not matched to a gene: 3. The data stem from a study of T cell responses to AZD1222 COVID-19 vaccine. The assay was immunoSEQ multiplex PCR, and TCRdb's table has in-frame clones only and misses some. The sample shows about 110,000 clones, around 92% of them seen only once. This receptor was identified in an adult in good health. Specimen: peripheral blood, collected on day 0 of AZD1222 vaccination. This chain links TRBV28 with TRBJ2-7, with TRBD1 identical over 9 bases. The CDR3 is CASSLYGQGTYEQYF. For the CDR3, the DNA is TGTGCCAGCAGTTTATACGGACAGGGGACCTACGAGCAGTACTTC.